These 18 T cell receptor beta chains came from one sample sequenced in a study of T cells in narcolepsy. Produced via immunoSEQ multiplex PCR; TCRdb's table is partial and in-frame only. The data contain fewer than 25,000 clones, approximately 81% of them singletons. The sample taken for sequencing was memory (CD45RA-) CD4+ T cells from blood. The receptor source for this set is a human donor in good health.

V usage is TRBV19 and J usage is TRBJ1-1; no reliable D call. The germline V and J ends were trimmed by 6 bases and 6 bases, with 8 bases remaining between them. This CDR3 region has 11 residues. CDR1 is LNHDA, CDR2 SQIVND, per germline (reference sequence). The CDR3 bases are TGTGCCAGTAGGAGGGAAGCTGAAGCTTTCTTT. It is translated as CASRREAEAFF. The full variable domain, completed using reference TRBV19 and TRBJ1-1, is DGGITQSPKYLFRKEGQNVTLSCEQNLNHDAMYWYRQDPGQGLRLIYYSQIVNDFQKGDIAEGYSVSREKKESFPLTVTSAQKNPTAFYLCASRREAEAFFGQGTRLTVV.

This chain joins TRBV7-9 and TRBJ2-3, with D maybe TRBD1 (6 bases). CDR1 is SEHNR and CDR2 is FQNEAQ in the germline V gene (reference sequence). Trimming stripped 2 bases from V and 3 bases from J, with 12 bases between. The CDR3 sequence is 15 residues long. The chain's CDR3 is CASSLSSRGTDTQYF. CDR3 coding DNA: TGTGCCAGCAGCTTAAGCTCCAGGGGAACAGATACGCAGTATTTT.

The chain uses TRBV7-8 and TRBJ2-3; 7 bases align to TRBD2. Germline values: CDR1 SGHVS, CDR2 FQNEAQ. The CDR3 runs 15 residues. J was trimmed by 2 bases and V by 1 base; bases with no gene match: 3. The CDR3 DNA follows: TGTGCCAGCAGCTTAGGGCGGGGGTACACAGATACGCAGTATTTT. It codes for CASSLGRGYTDTQYF.

This rearrangement joins TRBV10-2 to TRBJ2-5; weak D call: TRBD2 (6 bases). The CDR3 loop spans 15 amino acids. Germline V gives CDR1 WSHSY, CDR2 SAAADI. V was pared by 7 bases and J by 4 bases, with 19 bases between. CDR3 coding DNA: TGCGCCAGCAAAGCACCGGGGGACCTAGGAGAGACCCAGTACTTC. Protein product: CASKAPGDLGETQYF.

CDR3 coding DNA: TGTGCCAGCAGGGGGATAGGAGGCTACACCTTC. Translation: CASRGIGGYTF. The gene calls are TRBV11-3 and TRBJ1-2; no firm D call. Germline CDR1 reads SGHNT; CDR2 reads YENEEA. V gave up 6 bases and J gave up 8 bases, with 10 bases separating them. This CDR3 contains 11 residues. The full variable domain, its missing parts supplied by reference TRBV11-3 and TRBJ1-2, is EAGVVQSPRYKIIEKKQPVAFWCNPISGHNTLYWYLQNLGQGPELLIRYENEEAVDDSQLPKDRFSAERLKGVDSTLKIQPAELGDSAVYLCASRGIGGYTFGSGTRLTVV.

The rearrangement links TRBV5-8 to TRBJ2-1; 15 positions agree with TRBD2. V shed 2 bases, J shed 0 bases, and the junction held 6 bases outside the gene matches. CDR3 length: 19 residues. Germline CDR1 is SGHTS and CDR2 is YDEGEE. CDR3 coding DNA: TGTGCCAGCAGCTTTAAGGGACTAGCGGGGGGTAGCTCCTACAATGAGCAGTTCTTC. Translated: CASSFKGLAGGSSYNEQFF.

The chain couples TRBV29-1 to TRBJ1-2; D is perhaps TRBD1 (6 bases). CDR1 is SQVTM and CDR2 is ANQGSEA in the germline V gene. The CDR3 is 13 amino acids. V lost 6 bases, J lost 4 bases, and 15 bases lay in between. CDR3 amino acids: CSVDPQGPYGYTF. CDR3 sequence (DNA): TGCAGCGTGGATCCACAGGGCCCCTATGGCTACACCTTC. The full variable domain, completed using reference TRBV29-1 and TRBJ1-2, is SAVISQKPSRDICQRGTSLTIQCQVDSQVTMMFWYRQQPGQSLTLIATANQGSEATYESGFVIDKFPISRPNLTFSTLTVSNMSPEDSSIYLCSVDPQGPYGYTFGSGTRLTVV.

About this clone: Distinct nucleotide sequences in the sample also encode this CDR3. The chain is built from TRBV7-2 and TRBJ2-5; D unclear. Trimming took off 5 bases at V and 4 bases at J, with 5 bases between the two ends. Germline-derived CDR1 and CDR2 are SGHTA and FQGNSA. The CDR3 is 11 residues long. CDR3 sequence: CASSLLETQYF. The CDR3 coding sequence is TGTGCCAGCAGCCTTTTAGAGACCCAGTACTTC.

This chain links TRBV11-1 with TRBJ2-7, with 8 nucleotides matching TRBD2. The junction had 2 bases not matched to a gene; V was cut back by 1 base and J by 3 bases. CDR3 length equals 14 residues. CDR1 is SGHAT, CDR2 FQDESV, per germline (reference sequence). The CDR3 DNA follows: TGTGCCAGCAGCTTAGTTCTAGCGGGCTACGAGCAGTACTTC. This gives the protein CASSLVLAGYEQYF.

CDR3 nucleotides: TGTGCCAGCAGCTCTAGCGGGGGATCCTACAATGAGCAGTTCTTC. Its protein is CASSSSGGSYNEQFF. The chain links TRBV5-4 to TRBJ2-1; 10 bases map to TRBD2. This CDR3 has 15 amino acids. In germline, CDR1 is SGHNT, CDR2 YYREEE (reference sequence). V shed 3 bases and J 1 base; nucleotides not matched to a gene: 1.

The rearrangement joins TRBV4-2 to TRBJ1-5; D unclear. The CDR3 is made up of 15 amino acids. The V gene lost 3 bases and the J gene lost 6 bases, with 15 bases spanning the gap. In germline, CDR1 is LGHNA, CDR2 YNFKEQ. The CDR3 nucleotides are TGTGCCAGCAGCCATACGACGGGTGCGGGTCAGCCCCAGCATTTT. It is translated as CASSHTTGAGQPQHF.

The gene calls are TRBV5-4 and TRBJ2-1; D possibly corresponds to TRBD2 (5 bases). V lost 4 bases to trimming and J lost 4 bases, with 12 bases between them. The CDR3 is 14 residues long. Germline values: CDR1 SGHNT, CDR2 YYREEE (reference sequence). As DNA, the CDR3 is TGTGCCAGCAGCCCCCCTAGGGAGTACAATGAGCAGTTCTTC. Its protein product is CASSPPREYNEQFF.

This clone has just one count. The rearrangement links TRBV4-1 to TRBJ2-1, with D uncertain. Germline assignment: CDR1 MGHRA and CDR2 YSYEKL. This CDR3 has 13 residues. Trimming stripped 1 base from V and 5 bases from J, with 6 bases between. The CDR3 region is CASSQAVHNEQFF. CDR3 coding DNA: TGCGCCAGCAGCCAAGCGGTCCACAATGAGCAGTTCTTC.

This chain connects TRBV5-6 to TRBJ2-2; unclear D gene. V dropped 2 bases and J dropped 3 bases, with 11 bases sitting between them. This CDR3 is built from 15 residues. Germline CDR1 reads SGHDT; CDR2 reads YYEEEE. CDR3 DNA sequence: TGTGCCAGCAGCTTATTAGGGCCTGACACCGGGGAGCTGTTTTTT. Translation: CASSLLGPDTGELFF.

This chain joins TRBV10-1 and TRBJ1-2, with D perhaps matching TRBD1 (6 bases). This CDR3 has 14 amino acids. CDR1 is WNHNN, CDR2 SYGVQD, per germline (reference sequence). The ends were cut back, 7 bases at V and 8 bases at J, with 20 bases in the middle. CDR3 residues: CASMGGGLRTGYTF. The CDR3 bases are TGCGCCAGCATGGGCGGGGGGCTGAGGACCGGCTACACCTTC.

The J gene is TRBJ1-6, the V gene TRBV11-1, with 8 bases aligning to TRBD1. V trimming: 7 bases; J trimming: 10 bases; junction bases outside the gene matches: 9. The CDR3 extends over 14 amino acids. Per the germline V gene, CDR1 is SGHAT and CDR2 is FQDESV (reference sequence). CDR3: CASTEGSGGSPLHF. The CDR3 nucleotides are TGTGCCAGCACCGAAGGTTCAGGGGGCTCACCCCTCCACTTT.

The rearrangement links TRBV10-3 to TRBJ2-7; 8 bases align to TRBD1. The CDR3 spans 14 residues. After removal of 6 bases from V and 1 base from J, the junction contained 5 bases not matched to a gene. Per germline, CDR1 ENHRY and CDR2 SYGVKD. The CDR3 here is CAIRQGGGSYEQYF. The CDR3 region has the DNA TGTGCCATCAGACAGGGGGGTGGGTCCTACGAGCAGTACTTC.

The table lists this clone with a few counts. The V gene is TRBV6-6, the J gene TRBJ1-1; weak D call: TRBD1 (6 bases). CDR1 and CDR2 from the germline V gene are MNHNY and SVGAGI (reference sequence). The ends were cut back, 4 bases at V and 1 base at J, with 7 bases in the middle. CDR3 size: 13 residues. CDR3 amino acids: CASSSGQNTEAFF. DNA for the CDR3: TGTGCCAGCAGTTCGGGACAGAACACTGAAGCTTTCTTT.